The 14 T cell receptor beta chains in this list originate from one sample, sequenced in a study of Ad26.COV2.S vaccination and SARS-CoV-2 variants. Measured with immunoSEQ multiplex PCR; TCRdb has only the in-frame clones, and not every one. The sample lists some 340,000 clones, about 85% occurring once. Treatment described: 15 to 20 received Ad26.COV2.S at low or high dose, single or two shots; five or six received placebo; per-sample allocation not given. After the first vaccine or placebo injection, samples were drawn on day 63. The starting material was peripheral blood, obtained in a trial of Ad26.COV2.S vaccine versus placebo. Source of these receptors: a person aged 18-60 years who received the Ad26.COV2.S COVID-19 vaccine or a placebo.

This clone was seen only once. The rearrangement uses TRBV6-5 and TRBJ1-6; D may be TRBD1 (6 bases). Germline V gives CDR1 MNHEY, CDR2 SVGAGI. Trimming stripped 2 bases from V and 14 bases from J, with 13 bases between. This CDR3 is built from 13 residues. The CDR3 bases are TGTGCCAGCAGTTACGACACAGGGTGGACCCTCCACTTT. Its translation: CASSYDTGWTLHF.

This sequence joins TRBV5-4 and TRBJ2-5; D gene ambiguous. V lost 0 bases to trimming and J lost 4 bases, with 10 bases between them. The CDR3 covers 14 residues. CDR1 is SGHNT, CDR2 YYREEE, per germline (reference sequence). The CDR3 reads CASSLARSLETQYF. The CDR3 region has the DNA TGTGCCAGCAGCTTGGCCAGGTCCTTAGAGACCCAGTACTTC.

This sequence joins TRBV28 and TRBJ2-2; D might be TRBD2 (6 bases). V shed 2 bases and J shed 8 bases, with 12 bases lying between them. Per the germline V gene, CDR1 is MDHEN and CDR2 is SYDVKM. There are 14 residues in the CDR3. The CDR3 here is CASSLTGVNGELFF. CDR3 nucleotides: TGTGCCAGCAGTTTAACGGGAGTGAATGGGGAGCTGTTTTTT. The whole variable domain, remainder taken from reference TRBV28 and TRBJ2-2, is DVKVTQSSRYLVKRTGEKVFLECVQDMDHENMFWYRQDPGLGLRLIYFSYDVKMKEKGDIPEGYSVSREKKERFSLILESASTNQTSMYLCASSLTGVNGELFFGEGSRLTVL.

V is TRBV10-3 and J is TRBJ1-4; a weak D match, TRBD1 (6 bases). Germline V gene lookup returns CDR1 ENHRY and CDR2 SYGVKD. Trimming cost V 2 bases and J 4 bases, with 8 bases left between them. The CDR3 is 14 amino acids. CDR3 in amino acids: CAISEDRYNEKLFF. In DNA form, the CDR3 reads TGTGCCATCAGTGAGGACAGGTATAATGAAAAACTGTTTTTT.

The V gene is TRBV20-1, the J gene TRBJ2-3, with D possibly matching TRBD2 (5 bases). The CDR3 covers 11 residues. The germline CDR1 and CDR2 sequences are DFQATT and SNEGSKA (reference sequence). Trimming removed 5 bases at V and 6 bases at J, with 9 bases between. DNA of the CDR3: TGCAGTGCTCAGAGAGGGGATACGCAGTATTTT. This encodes CSAQRGDTQYF.

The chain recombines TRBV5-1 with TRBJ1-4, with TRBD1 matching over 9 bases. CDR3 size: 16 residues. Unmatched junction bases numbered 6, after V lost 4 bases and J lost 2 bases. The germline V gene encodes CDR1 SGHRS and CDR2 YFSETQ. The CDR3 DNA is TGCGCCAGCAGCATCGACAGGGGGTCGACTAATGAAAAACTGTTTTTT. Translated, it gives CASSIDRGSTNEKLFF.

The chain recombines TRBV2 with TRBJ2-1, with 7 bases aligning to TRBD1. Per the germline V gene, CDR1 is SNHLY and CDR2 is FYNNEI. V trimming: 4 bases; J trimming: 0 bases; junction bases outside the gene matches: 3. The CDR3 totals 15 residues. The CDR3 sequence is CASSAGQSSYNEQFF. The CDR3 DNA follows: TGTGCCAGCAGTGCGGGACAGAGCTCCTACAATGAGCAGTTCTTC.

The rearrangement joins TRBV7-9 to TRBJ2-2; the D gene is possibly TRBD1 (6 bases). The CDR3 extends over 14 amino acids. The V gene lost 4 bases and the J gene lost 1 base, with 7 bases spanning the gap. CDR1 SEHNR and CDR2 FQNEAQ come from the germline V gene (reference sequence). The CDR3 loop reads CASSWGQNTGELFF. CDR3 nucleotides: TGTGCCAGCAGCTGGGGACAGAACACCGGGGAGCTGTTTTTT.

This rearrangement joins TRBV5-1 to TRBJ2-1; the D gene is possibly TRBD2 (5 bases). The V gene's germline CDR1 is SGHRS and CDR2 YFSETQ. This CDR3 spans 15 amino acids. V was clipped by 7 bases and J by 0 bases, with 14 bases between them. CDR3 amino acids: CASGRTVSSYNEQFF. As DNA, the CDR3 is TGCGCCAGCGGTAGGACTGTCAGCTCCTACAATGAGCAGTTCTTC.

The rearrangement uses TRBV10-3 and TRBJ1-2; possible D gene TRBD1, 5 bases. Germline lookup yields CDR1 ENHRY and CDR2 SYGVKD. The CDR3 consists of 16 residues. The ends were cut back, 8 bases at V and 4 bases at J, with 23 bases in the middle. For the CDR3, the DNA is TGTGCCATCGGGATAGAGGGACGGGATTTTGGCTATGGCTACACCTTC. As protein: CAIGIEGRDFGYGYTF.

The CDR3: CASSRGPNQPQHF. CDR3 bases: TGTGCCAGCAGTAGGGGCCCAAATCAGCCCCAGCATTTT. The V and J genes are TRBV6-5 and TRBJ1-5; weak D call: TRBD1 (5 bases). V was clipped by 5 bases and J by 4 bases, with 9 bases between them. The germline V gene has CDR1 MNHEY and CDR2 SVGAGI. CDR3 length: 13 residues.

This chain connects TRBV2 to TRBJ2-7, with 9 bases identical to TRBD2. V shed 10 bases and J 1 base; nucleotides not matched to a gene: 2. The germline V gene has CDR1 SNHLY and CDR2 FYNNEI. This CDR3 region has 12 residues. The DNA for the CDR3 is TGTGCCACGACTAGCGGATCCTACGAGCAGTACTTC. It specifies CATTSGSYEQYF.

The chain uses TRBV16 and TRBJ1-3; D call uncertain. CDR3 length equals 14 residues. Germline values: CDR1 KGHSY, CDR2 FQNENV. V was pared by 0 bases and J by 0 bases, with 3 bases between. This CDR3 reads CASSQSLSGNTIYF. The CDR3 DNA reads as TGTGCCAGCAGCCAATCCCTCTCTGGAAACACCATATATTTT.

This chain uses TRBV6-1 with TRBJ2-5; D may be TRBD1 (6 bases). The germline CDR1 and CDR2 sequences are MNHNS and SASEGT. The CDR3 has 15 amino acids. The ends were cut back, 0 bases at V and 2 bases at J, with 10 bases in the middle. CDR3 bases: TGTGCCAGCAGTGAAGCGTCAGGACAGCAAGAGACCCAGTACTTC. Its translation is CASSEASGQQETQYF.